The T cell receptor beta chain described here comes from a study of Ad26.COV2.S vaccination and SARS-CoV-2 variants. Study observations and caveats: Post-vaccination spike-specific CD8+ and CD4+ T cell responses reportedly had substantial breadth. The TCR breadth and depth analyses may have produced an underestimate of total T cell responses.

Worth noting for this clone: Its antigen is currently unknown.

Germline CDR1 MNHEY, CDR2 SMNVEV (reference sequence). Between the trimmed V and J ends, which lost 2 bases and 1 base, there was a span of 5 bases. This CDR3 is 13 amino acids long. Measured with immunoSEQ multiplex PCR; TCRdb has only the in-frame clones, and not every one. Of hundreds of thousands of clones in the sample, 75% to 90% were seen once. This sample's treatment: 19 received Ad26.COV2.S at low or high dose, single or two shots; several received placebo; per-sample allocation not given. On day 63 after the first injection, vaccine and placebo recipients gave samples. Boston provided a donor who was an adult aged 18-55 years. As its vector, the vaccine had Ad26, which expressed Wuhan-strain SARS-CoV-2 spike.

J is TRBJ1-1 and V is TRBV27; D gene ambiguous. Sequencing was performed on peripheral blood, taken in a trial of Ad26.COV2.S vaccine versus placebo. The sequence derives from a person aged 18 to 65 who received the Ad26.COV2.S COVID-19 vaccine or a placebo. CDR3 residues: CASSLESNTEAFF. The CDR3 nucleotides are TGTGCCAGCAGTTTAGAATCGAACACTGAAGCTTTCTTT.